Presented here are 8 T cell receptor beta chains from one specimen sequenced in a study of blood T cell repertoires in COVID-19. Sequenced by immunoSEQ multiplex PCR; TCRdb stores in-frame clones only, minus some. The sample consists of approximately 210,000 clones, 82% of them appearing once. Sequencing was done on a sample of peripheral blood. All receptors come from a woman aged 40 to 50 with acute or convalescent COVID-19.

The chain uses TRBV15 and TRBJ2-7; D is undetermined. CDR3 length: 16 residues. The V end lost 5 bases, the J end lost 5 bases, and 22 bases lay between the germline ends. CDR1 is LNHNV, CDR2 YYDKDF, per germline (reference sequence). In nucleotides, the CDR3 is TGTGCCACCAGCCCCCTATTTTCCCCATACAGTCACGAGCAGTACTTC. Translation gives CATSPLFSPYSHEQYF.

The CDR3 spells CASSLSHRSLSYSNQPQHF. The CDR3 DNA reads as TGTGCCAGCAGTTTATCCCACAGGTCACTTTCATATAGCAATCAGCCCCAGCATTTT. The chain is built from TRBV27 and TRBJ1-5; D may be TRBD1 (5 bases). V lost 0 bases to trimming and J lost 0 bases, with 18 bases between them. Germline V gene sequence: CDR1 MNHEY, CDR2 SMNVEV (reference sequence). This CDR3 is 19 amino acids long.

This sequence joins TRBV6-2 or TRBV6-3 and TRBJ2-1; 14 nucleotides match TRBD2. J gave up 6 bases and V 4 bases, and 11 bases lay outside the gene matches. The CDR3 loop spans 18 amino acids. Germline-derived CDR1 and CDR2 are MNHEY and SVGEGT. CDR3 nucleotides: TGTGCCAGCAGTTTCCCCCAGCGACTAGCGGGAGGGCGCAATGAGCAGTTCTTC. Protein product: CASSFPQRLAGGRNEQFF.

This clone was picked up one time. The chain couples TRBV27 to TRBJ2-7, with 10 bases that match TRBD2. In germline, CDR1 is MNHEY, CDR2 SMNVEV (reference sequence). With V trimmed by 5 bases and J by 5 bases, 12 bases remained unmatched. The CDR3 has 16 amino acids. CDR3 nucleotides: TGTGCCAGCAGTCCCGTTACGACTAGCGGGTCTCACGAGCAGTACTTC. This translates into CASSPVTTSGSHEQYF.

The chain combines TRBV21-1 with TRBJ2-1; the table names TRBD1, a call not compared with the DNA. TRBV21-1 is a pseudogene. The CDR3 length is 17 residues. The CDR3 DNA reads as TGTGCCAGCTTATCAAGGACACTCATGAGCTCCTACAATGAGCAGTTCTTC. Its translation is CASLSRTLMSSYNEQFF.

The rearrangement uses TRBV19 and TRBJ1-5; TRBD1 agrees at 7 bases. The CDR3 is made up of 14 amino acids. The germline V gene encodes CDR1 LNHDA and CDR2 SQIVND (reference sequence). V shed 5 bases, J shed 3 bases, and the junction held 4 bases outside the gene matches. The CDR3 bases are TGTGCCAGTAGTCCGACAGGGAACAATCAGCCCCAGCATTTT. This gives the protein CASSPTGNNQPQHF.

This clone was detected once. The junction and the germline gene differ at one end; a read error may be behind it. The CDR3 nucleotides read TGTGCCAGCGGCTTAGGGGGGCGCGCCGGGGAGCTGTTTTTT. This translates into CASGLGGRAGELFF. The chain has TRBV11-3 and TRBJ2-2, with D perhaps assigned TRBD1 or TRBD2 (6 bases each). There are 14 residues in the CDR3. Germline CDR1 and CDR2: SGHNT and YENEEA.

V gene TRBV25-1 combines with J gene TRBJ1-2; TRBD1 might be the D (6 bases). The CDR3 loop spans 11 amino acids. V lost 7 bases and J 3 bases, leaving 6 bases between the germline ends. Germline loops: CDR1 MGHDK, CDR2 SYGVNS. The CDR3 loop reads CASTGDYGYTF. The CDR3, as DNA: TGTGCCAGCACAGGGGACTATGGCTACACCTTC.